This T cell receptor (beta chain) stems from a study of shared clonotypes between healthy human individuals. Across the study: Three plates each covered CD4 naive and memory; CD8 naive two, CD8 memory one.

Nashville, Tennessee was home to all donors, each a Caucasian adult. The CDR3 extends over 15 amino acids. Germline V CDR1 and CDR2: MRHNA, SNTAGT. With 0 bases clipped from V and 4 bases from J, the junction kept 3 bases outside the gene matches. In the original workflow: Filtering of immunoSEQ junctional sequences could not match full-length read filtering. Sequenced by immunoSEQ multiplex PCR; TCRdb stores in-frame clones only, minus some. V and J calls and clone size are copied from that table; D and trimming were computed from the DNA. The top ten clones hold roughly 1.2% of a sample with 1.4 million to 1.5 million clones, roughly 96% of them seen once.

The origin of this receptor is a man aged 30 to 39 in good health. The genes are TRBV6-4 and TRBJ2-1; 7 bases line up with TRBD1. Material: naive CD4+ T cells sorted from blood. The subset here: CD45RA+ positively selected. CDR3 sequence: CASSDSTGSYNEQFF. The CDR3 nucleotides are TGTGCCAGCAGTGACTCGACAGGGAGTTACAATGAGCAGTTCTTC.